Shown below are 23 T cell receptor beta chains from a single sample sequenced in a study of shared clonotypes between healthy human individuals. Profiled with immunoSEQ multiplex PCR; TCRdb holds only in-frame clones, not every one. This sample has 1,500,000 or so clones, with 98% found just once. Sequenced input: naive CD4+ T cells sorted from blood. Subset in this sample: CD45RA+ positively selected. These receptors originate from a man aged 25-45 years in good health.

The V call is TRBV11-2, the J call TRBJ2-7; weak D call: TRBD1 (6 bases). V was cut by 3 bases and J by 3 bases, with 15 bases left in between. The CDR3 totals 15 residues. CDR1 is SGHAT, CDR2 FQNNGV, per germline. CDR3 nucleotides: TGTGCCAGCAGCTTCCTTTGGGGACAAAGCTACGAGCAGTACTTC. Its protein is CASSFLWGQSYEQYF. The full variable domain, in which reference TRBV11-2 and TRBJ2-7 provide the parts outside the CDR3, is EAGVAQSPRYKIIEKRQSVAFWCNPISGHATLYWYQQILGQGPKLLIQFQNNGVVDDSQLPKDRFSAERLKGVDSTLKIQPAKLEDSAVYLCASSFLWGQSYEQYFGPGTRLTVT.

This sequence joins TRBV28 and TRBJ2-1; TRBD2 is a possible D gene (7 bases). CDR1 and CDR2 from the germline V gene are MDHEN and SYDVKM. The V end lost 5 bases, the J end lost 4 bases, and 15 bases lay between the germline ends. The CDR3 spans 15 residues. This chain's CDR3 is CASSPQGRVYNEQFF. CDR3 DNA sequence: TGTGCCAGCAGTCCCCAGGGGAGGGTTTACAATGAGCAGTTCTTC.

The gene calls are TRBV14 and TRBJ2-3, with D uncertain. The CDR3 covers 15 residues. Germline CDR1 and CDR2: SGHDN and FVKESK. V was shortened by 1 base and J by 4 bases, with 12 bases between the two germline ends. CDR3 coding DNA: TGTGCCAGCAGCCAAGTTACTTTGGTCCCAGATACGCAGTATTTT. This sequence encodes CASSQVTLVPDTQYF. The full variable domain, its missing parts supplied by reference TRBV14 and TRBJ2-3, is EAGVTQFPSHSVIEKGQTVTLRCDPISGHDNLYWYRRVMGKEIKFLLHFVKESKQDESGMPNNRFLAERTGGTYSTLKVQPAELEDSGVYFCASSQVTLVPDTQYFGPGTRLTVL.

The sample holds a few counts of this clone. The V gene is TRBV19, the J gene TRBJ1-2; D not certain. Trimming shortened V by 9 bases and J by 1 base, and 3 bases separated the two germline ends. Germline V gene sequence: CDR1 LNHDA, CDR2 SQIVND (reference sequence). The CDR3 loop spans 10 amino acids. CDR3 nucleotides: TGTGCCAGCCATAACTATGGCTACACCTTC. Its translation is CASHNYGYTF.

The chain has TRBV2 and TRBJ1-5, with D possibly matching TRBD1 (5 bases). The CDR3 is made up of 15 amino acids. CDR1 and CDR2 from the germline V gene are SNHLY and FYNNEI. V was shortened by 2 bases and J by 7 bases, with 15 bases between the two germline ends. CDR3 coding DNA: TGTGCCAGCAGTGAACGGACTAGGGGTGGCCAGCCCCAGCATTTT. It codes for CASSERTRGGQPQHF.

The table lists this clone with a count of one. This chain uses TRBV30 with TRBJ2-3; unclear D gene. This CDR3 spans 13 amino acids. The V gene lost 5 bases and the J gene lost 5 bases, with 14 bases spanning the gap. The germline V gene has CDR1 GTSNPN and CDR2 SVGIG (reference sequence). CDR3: CAWGVLMGDTQYF. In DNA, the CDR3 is TGTGCCTGGGGAGTTCTGATGGGAGATACGCAGTATTTT.

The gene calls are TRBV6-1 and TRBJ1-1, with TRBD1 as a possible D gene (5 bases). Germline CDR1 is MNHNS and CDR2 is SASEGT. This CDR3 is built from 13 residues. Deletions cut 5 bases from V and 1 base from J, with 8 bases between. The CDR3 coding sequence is TGTGCCAGCAGTAAAGACAGGAACACTGAAGCTTTCTTT. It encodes CASSKDRNTEAFF.

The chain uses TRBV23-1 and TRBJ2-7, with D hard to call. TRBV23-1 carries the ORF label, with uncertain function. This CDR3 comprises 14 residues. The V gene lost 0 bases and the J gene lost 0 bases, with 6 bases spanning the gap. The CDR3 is CASSQSIVSYEQYF. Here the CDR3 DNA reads TGCGCCAGCAGTCAATCTATCGTCTCCTACGAGCAGTACTTC.

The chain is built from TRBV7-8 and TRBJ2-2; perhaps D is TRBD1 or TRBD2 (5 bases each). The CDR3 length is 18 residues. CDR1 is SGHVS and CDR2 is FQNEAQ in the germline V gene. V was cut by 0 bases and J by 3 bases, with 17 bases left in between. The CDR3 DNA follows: TGTGCCAGCAGCTTAGCGGTGATCTGGGGGTGGGACACCGGGGAGCTGTTTTTT. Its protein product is CASSLAVIWGWDTGELFF.

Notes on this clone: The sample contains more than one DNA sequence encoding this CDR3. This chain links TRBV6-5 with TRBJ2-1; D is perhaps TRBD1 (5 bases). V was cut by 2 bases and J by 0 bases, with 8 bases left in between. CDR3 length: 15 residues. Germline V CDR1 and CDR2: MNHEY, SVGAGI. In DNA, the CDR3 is TGTGCCAGCAGTTACGGGGCCCTCTCCTACAATGAGCAGTTCTTC. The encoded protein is CASSYGALSYNEQFF.

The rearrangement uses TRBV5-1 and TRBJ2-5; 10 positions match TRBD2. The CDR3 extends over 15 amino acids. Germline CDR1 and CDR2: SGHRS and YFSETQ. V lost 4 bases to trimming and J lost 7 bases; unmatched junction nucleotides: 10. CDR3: CASSPRTSGGRTQYF. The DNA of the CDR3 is TGCGCCAGCAGCCCTCGGACTAGCGGAGGCAGGACCCAGTACTTC.

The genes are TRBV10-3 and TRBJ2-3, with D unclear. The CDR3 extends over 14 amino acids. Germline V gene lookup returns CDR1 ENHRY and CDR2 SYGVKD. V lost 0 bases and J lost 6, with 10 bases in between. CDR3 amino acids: CAISESVFPDTQYF. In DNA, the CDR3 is TGTGCCATCAGTGAGTCAGTTTTCCCCGATACGCAGTATTTT.

The CDR3 DNA sequence: TGTGCCTGGAGTCAGGGGGCGAATCAGCCCCAGCATTTT. This codes for CAWSQGANQPQHF. The rearrangement joins TRBV30 to TRBJ1-5; 8 bases map to TRBD1. V trimming: 2 bases; J trimming: 4 bases; junction bases outside the gene matches: 1. The CDR3 extends over 13 amino acids. CDR1 is GTSNPN, CDR2 SVGIG, per germline (reference sequence).

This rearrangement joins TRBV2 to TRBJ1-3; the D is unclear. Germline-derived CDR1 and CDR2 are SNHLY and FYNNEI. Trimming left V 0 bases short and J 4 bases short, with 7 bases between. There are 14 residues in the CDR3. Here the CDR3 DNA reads TGTGCCAGCAGTGAAGCCCTCGTGGGAAACACCATATATTTT. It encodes CASSEALVGNTIYF. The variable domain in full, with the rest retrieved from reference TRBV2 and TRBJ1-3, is EPEVTQTPSHQVTQMGQEVILRCVPISNHLYFYWYRQILGQKVEFLVSFYNNEISEKSEIFDDQFSVERPDGSNFTLKIRSTKLEDSAMYFCASSEALVGNTIYFGEGSWLTVV.

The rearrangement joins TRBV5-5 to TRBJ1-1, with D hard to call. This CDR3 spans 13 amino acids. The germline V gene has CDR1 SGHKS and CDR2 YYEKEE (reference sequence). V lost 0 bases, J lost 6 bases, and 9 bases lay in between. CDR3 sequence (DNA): TGTGCCAGCAGCTTGGATCCCACCTCTGAAGCTTTCTTT. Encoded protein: CASSLDPTSEAFF.

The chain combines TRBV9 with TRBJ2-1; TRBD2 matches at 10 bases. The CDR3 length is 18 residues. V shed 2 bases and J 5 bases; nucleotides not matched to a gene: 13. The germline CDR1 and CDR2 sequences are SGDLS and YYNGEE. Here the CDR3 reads CASSVEPAGGPINNEQFF. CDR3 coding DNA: TGTGCCAGCAGCGTCGAGCCAGCGGGAGGGCCTATCAACAATGAGCAGTTCTTC.

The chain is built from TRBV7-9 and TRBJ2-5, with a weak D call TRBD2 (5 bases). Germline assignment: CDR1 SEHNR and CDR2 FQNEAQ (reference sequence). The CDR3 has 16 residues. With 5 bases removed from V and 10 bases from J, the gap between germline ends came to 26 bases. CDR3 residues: CASSNGRPARPRDQYF. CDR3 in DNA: TGTGCCAGCAGCAACGGACGGCCGGCTAGGCCCCGGGACCAGTACTTC.

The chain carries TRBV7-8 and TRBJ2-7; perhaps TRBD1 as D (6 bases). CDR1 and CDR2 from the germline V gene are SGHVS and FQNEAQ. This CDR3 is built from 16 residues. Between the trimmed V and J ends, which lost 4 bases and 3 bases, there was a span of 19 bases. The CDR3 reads CASSSFTRQAGYEQYF. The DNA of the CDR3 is TGTGCCAGCAGCTCGTTCACTCGACAGGCGGGCTACGAGCAGTACTTC.

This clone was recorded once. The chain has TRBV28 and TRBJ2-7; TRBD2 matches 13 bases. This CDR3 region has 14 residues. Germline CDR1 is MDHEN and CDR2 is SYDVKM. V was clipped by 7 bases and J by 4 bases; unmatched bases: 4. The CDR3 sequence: CASTGLAGVYEQYF. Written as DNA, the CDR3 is TGTGCCAGCACAGGACTAGCGGGAGTGTACGAGCAGTACTTC. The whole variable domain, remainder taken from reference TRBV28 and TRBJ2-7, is DVKVTQSSRYLVKRTGEKVFLECVQDMDHENMFWYRQDPGLGLRLIYFSYDVKMKEKGDIPEGYSVSREKKERFSLILESASTNQTSMYLCASTGLAGVYEQYFGPGTRLTVT.

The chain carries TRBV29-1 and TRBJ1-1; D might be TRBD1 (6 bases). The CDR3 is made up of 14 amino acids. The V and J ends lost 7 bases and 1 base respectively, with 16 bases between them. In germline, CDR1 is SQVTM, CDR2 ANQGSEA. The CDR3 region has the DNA TGCAGCGGCGAGGTTAGGGGGGAGAACACTGAAGCTTTCTTT. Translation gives CSGEVRGENTEAFF.

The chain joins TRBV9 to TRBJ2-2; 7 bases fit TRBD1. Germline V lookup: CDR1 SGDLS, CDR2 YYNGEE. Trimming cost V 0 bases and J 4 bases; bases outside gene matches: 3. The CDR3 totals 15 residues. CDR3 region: CASSVVTGVTGELFF. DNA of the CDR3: TGTGCCAGCAGCGTAGTAACAGGGGTCACCGGGGAGCTGTTTTTT.

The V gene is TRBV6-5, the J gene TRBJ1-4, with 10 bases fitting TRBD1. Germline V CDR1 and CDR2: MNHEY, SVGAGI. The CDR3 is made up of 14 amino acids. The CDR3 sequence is CATSPGTGVEKLFF. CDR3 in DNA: TGTGCTACCAGCCCCGGGACAGGGGTTGAAAAACTGTTTTTT.

The CDR3 nucleotides read TGTGCCAGCAGCTTGATCACCGGAAAATATCCCAGCTACGAGCAGTACTTC. It yields the protein CASSLITGKYPSYEQYF. The chain uses TRBV11-2 and TRBJ2-7, with D unresolved. The length of the CDR3 is 17 residues. Germline V gene sequence: CDR1 SGHAT, CDR2 FQNNGV. Trimming left V 3 bases short and J 3 bases short, with 21 bases between.